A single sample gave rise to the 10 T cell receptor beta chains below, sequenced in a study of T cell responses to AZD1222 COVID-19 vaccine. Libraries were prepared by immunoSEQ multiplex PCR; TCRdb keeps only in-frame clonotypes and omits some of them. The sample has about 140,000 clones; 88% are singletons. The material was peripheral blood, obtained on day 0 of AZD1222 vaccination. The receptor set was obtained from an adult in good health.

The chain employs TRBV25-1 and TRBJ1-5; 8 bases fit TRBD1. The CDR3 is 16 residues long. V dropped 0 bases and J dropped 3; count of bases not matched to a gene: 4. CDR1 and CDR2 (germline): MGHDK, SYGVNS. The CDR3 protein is CASSEYMTGDNQPQHF. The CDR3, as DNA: TGTGCCAGCAGTGAATATATGACAGGGGACAATCAGCCCCAGCATTTT. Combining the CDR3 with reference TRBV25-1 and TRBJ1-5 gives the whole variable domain EADIYQTPRYLVIGTGKKITLECSQTMGHDKMYWYQQDPGMELHLIHYSYGVNSTEKGDLSSESTVSRIRTEHFPLTLESARPSHTSQYLCASSEYMTGDNQPQHFGDGTRLSIL.

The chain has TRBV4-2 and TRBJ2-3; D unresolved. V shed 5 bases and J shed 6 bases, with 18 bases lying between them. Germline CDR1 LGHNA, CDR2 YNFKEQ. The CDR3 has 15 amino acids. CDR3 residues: CASSSRALSADTQYF. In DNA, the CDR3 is TGTGCCAGCAGCTCCCGGGCGTTAAGCGCGGATACGCAGTATTTT.

The CDR3: CASSNPPNEKLFF. CDR3 DNA: TGCGCCAGCAGCAACCCCCCTAATGAAAAACTGTTTTTT. The rearrangement joins TRBV5-1 to TRBJ1-4, with unresolved D. V was clipped by 4 bases and J by 3 bases, with 7 bases between them. The CDR3 spans 13 residues. Germline V gives CDR1 SGHRS, CDR2 YFSETQ.

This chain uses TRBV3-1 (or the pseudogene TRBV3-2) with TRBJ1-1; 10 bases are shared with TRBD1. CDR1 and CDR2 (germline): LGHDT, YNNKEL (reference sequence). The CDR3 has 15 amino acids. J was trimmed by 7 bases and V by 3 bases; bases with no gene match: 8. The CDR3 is CASSHSGQGMGEAFF. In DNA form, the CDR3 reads TGTGCCAGCAGCCATTCGGGACAGGGGATGGGTGAAGCTTTCTTT.

The CDR3 bases are TGTGCCAGCAGCCAGCACGGGGGTCGGAACACTGAAGCTTTCTTT. This translates into CASSQHGGRNTEAFF. The chain recombines TRBV3-1 (or the pseudogene TRBV3-2) with TRBJ1-1; tentative D call: TRBD1 (5 bases). Germline CDR1 LGHDT, CDR2 YNNKEL (reference sequence). V was cut by 3 bases and J by 1 base, with 12 bases left in between. The CDR3 is made up of 15 amino acids.

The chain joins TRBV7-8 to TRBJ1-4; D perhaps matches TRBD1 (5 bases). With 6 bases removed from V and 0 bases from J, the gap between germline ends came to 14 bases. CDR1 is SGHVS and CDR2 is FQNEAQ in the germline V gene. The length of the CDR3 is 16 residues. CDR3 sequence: CASRGTRASTNEKLFF. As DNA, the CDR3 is TGTGCCAGCAGAGGGACCCGGGCTTCAACTAATGAAAAACTGTTTTTT.

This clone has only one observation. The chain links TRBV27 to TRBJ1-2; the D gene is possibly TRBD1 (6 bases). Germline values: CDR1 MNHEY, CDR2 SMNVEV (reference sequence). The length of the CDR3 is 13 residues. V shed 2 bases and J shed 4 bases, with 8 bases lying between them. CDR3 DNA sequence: TGTGCCAGCAGTTTACGGGGGGCCTATGGCTACACCTTC. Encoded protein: CASSLRGAYGYTF.

The CDR3 coding sequence is TGTGCCAGCAGTGAGGGGGGTGGTACGCAGTATTTT. Amino acid sequence: CASSEGGGTQYF. The chain uses TRBV6-1 and TRBJ2-3, with D perhaps TRBD2 (6 bases). The length of the CDR3 is 12 residues. The germline CDR1 and CDR2 sequences are MNHNS and SASEGT. Trimming left V 3 bases short and J 8 bases short, with 9 bases between.

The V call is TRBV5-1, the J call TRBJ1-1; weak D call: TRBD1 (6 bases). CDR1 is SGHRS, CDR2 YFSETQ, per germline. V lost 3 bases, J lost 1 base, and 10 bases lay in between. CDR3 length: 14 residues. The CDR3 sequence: CASSWGGQNTEAFF. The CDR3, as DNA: TGCGCCAGCAGCTGGGGGGGCCAGAACACTGAAGCTTTCTTT.

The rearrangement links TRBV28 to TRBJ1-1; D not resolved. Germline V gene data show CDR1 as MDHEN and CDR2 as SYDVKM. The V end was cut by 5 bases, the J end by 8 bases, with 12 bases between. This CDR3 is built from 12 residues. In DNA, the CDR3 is TGTGCCAGCAGTCCGGGAAGAGTGGAAGCTTTCTTT. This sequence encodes CASSPGRVEAFF.